The 9 T cell receptor beta chains below were found in one sample sequenced in a study of cytomegalovirus exposure and HLA in healthy donors. Primers included in the PCR were 60 Vbeta and 13 Jbeta primers. TCRdb's table, derived via immunoSEQ multiplex PCR, lists solely in-frame clones and lacks some. Altogether 90,000 or so clones are present, roughly 85% being singletons, with the ten largest covering 6%. Sample: PBMCs. The receptors derive from a female donor in good health and CMV-seronegative.

The J gene is TRBJ2-7, the V gene TRBV5-1; 8 bases line up with TRBD1. J was trimmed by 5 bases and V by 0 bases; bases with no gene match: 10. The V gene's germline CDR1 is SGHRS and CDR2 YFSETQ. The CDR3 extends over 16 amino acids. This CDR3 reads CASSLGPTGDWDEQYF. The CDR3 nucleotides read TGCGCCAGCAGCTTGGGACCGACAGGGGATTGGGACGAGCAGTACTTC. The full variable domain, rest sourced from reference TRBV5-1 and TRBJ2-7, is KAGVTQTPRYLIKTRGQQVTLSCSPISGHRSVSWYQQTPGQGLQFLFEYFSETQRNKGNFPGRFSGRQFSNSRSEMNVSTLELGDSALYLCASSLGPTGDWDEQYFGPGTRLTVT.

The chain has TRBV5-8 and TRBJ1-6; D uncertain. The CDR3 loop spans 17 amino acids. Germline V CDR1 and CDR2: SGHTS, YDEGEE. The germline V and J ends were trimmed by 1 base and 0 bases, with 11 bases remaining between them. In nucleotides, the CDR3 is TGTGCCAGCAGCTTGACCGTGGCAAGCTCCTATAATTCACCCCTCCACTTT. It specifies CASSLTVASSYNSPLHF.

This clone was counted a single time. The V call is TRBV18, the J call TRBJ2-7; tentatively, D is TRBD1 (6 bases). V lost 3 bases and J lost 1, with 7 bases in between. The CDR3 has 13 residues. Germline V gene data show CDR1 as KGHSH and CDR2 as LQKENI. The CDR3 region is CASSPQGSYEQYF. CDR3 DNA: TGTGCCAGCTCACCCCAGGGGTCCTACGAGCAGTACTTC. The full variable domain, rest sourced from reference TRBV18 and TRBJ2-7, is NAGVMQNPRHLVRRRGQEARLRCSPMKGHSHVYWYRQLPEEGLKFMVYLQKENIIDESGMPKERFSAEFPKEGPSILRIQQVVRGDSAAYFCASSPQGSYEQYFGPGTRLTVT.

This chain uses TRBV7-9 with TRBJ1-2; 11 bases are shared with TRBD1. The CDR3 has 15 residues. V dropped 0 bases and J dropped 7; count of bases not matched to a gene: 4. The germline V gene encodes CDR1 SEHNR and CDR2 FQNEAQ (reference sequence). The DNA for the CDR3 is TGTGCCAGCAGCTTAGCGAAGGGACAGGGGGTTGGCTACACCTTC. This sequence encodes CASSLAKGQGVGYTF.

This rearrangement joins TRBV7-3 to TRBJ2-3; 15 bases line up with TRBD2. The junction had 8 bases not matched to a gene; V was cut back by 4 bases and J by 0 bases. The CDR3 has 19 residues. Germline V gives CDR1 SGHTA, CDR2 FQGTGA. Here the CDR3 reads CASSSPGLAGGHSTDTQYF. The CDR3 DNA reads as TGTGCCAGCAGCTCACCGGGACTAGCGGGGGGACATAGCACAGATACGCAGTATTTT.

This clone was counted a single time. This sequence joins TRBV12-5 and TRBJ1-4; D gene uncertain. The V gene lost 5 bases and the J gene lost 4 bases, with 14 bases spanning the gap. CDR3 length: 15 residues. Germline CDR1 is LGHNT and CDR2 is FRNRAP. CDR3 loop: CASGVPRANNEKLFF. The CDR3 DNA sequence: TGTGCTAGTGGTGTACCGCGGGCAAATAATGAAAAACTGTTTTTT.

J is TRBJ2-7 and V is TRBV6-6; D remains unclear. This CDR3 spans 13 amino acids. V dropped 2 bases and J dropped 0 bases, with 5 bases sitting between them. The germline V gene has CDR1 MNHNY and CDR2 SVGAGI (reference sequence). The DNA for the CDR3 is TGTGCCAGCAGTTACCTCCCCTCCTACGAGCAGTACTTC. It codes for CASSYLPSYEQYF.

This chain links TRBV5-1 with TRBJ2-7, with 7 nucleotides matching TRBD2. CDR3 size: 13 residues. Per germline, CDR1 SGHRS and CDR2 YFSETQ. J was trimmed by 6 bases and V by 3 bases; bases with no gene match: 6. Here the CDR3 reads CASSWGLSSEQYF. For the CDR3, the DNA is TGCGCCAGCAGCTGGGGACTATCTTCCGAGCAGTACTTC.

This chain uses TRBV10-3 with TRBJ2-7, with TRBD1 identical over 9 bases. V was pared by 6 bases and J by 1 base, with 1 base of the junction left unmatched. The CDR3 contains 13 residues. Per germline, CDR1 ENHRY and CDR2 SYGVKD. CDR3 DNA sequence: TGTGCCATCAGGGGACAGGGATCCTACGAGCAGTACTTC. It translates to CAIRGQGSYEQYF.